This T cell receptor (beta chain) emerged from a study of Graves' ophthalmopathy and Graves' hyperthyroidism. V dropped 7 bases and J dropped 5; count of bases not matched to a gene: 8. This CDR3 spans 14 amino acids. Germline-derived CDR1 and CDR2 are SGHTA and FQGNSA. Transcripts of RNA were the source for amplifying TCR beta CDR3 regions. A first-round RT-PCR used HTBI primers, followed by a second-round multiplex PCR. In TCRdb, the multiplex PCR reads were re-called with MiXCR into one record per CDR3 protein. The table lists approximately 540,000 distinct CDR3 sequences, roughly 39% of them singletons, with around 4% in the top ten.

The chain joins TRBV7-2 to TRBJ2-3; 8 bases are a match to TRBD2. The sample consisted of peripheral blood or thyroid tissue (not recorded which). The origin of this receptor is an adult man with Graves' hyperthyroidism. CDR3 sequence reads: CASTRGGWGDTQYF. The CDR3, as DNA: TGTGCCAGCACCCGGGGGGGCTGGGGAGATACGCAGTATTTT.